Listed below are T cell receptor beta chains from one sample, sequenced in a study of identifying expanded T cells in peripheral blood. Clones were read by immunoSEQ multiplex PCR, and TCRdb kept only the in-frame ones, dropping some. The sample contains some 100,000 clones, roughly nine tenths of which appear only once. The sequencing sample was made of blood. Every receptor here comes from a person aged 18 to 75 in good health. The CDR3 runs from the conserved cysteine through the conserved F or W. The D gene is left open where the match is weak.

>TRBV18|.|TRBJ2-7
CASSPGSAREQYF
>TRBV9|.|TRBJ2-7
CASSAAGGGQYF
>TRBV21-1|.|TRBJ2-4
CASSKVTRKAKNIQYF
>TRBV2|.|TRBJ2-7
CASSGEGASYEQYF
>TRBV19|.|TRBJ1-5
CASRREGDQPQHF
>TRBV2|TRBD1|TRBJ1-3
CASSSQGNTIYF
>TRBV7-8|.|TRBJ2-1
CASSPNPRGSSYNEQFF
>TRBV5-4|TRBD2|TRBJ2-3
CASSRGGLANPDTQYF
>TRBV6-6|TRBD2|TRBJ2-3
CASNSGGASTDTQYF
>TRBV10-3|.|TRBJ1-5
CAISEWTGNQPQHF
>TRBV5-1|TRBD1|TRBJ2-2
CASSFVTGDTGELFF
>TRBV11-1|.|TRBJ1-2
CASSSGDWGYTF
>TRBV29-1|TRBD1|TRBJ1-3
CSVEGRQGTHTIYF
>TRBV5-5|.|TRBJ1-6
CASSFTLVQGSSYNSPLHF
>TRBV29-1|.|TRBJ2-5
CSVDLQPSQETQYF
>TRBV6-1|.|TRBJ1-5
CASNQERTQPQHF
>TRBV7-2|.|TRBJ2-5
CASTGKETQYF
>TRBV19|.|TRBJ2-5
CASSIEVLGETQYF
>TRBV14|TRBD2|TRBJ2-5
CASSPGLAGEETQYF
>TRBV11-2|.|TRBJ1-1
CASSLRDFNTEAFF
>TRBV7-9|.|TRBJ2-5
CASSLVQETQYF
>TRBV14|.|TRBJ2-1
CASSTSVGLYNEQFF
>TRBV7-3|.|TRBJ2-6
CASMVGSSAGANVLTF
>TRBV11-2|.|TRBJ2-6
CASIGLQGPSGANVLTF
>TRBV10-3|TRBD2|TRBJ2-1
CARASGPDNEQFF
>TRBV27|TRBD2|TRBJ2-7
CASSLSAGGYEQYF